Listed below are T cell receptor beta chains from one sample, sequenced in a study of shared clonotypes between healthy human individuals. Assay: immunoSEQ multiplex PCR; the TCRdb copy retains only in-frame clones and omits some. This table has some 650,000 clones, 95% to 98% appearing once. The specimen was naive CD4+ T cells sorted from blood. All receptors come from a woman aged 25 to 39 in good health. The CDR3 runs from the conserved cysteine through the conserved F or W. D genes are given only for firm matches. The size field is filled for only some rows; it gives once, few, many or a size class.

V gene,J gene,clone size,D gene,CDR3 protein,CDR3 DNA
TRBV5-4,TRBJ1-4,NA,TRBD1,CASSKDRGAANEKLFF,TGTGCCAGCAGCAAGGACAGGGGTGCGGCTAATGAAAAACTGTTTTTT
TRBV28,TRBJ2-7,NA,NA,CASSSLHTAQYF,TGTGCCAGCAGTTCCCTTCACACGGCCCAGTACTTC
TRBV11-3,TRBJ2-2,NA,TRBD2,CASSVGLAGGTGELFF,TGTGCCAGCAGCGTCGGACTAGCGGGAGGGACCGGGGAGCTGTTTTTT
TRBV7-9,TRBJ2-7,NA,NA,CASSFKTNSYEQYF,TGTGCCAGCAGCTTTAAGACAAACTCCTACGAGCAGTACTTC
TRBV14,TRBJ2-7,NA,NA,CASSPVYDEQYF,TGTGCCAGCAGCCCGGTATACGACGAGCAGTACTTC
TRBV2,TRBJ2-1,NA,TRBD1,CASRDRGGYNEQFF,TGTGCCAGCAGAGACAGGGGGGGCTACAATGAGCAGTTCTTC
TRBV15,TRBJ1-5,NA,NA,CATSRARQSYSNQPQHF,TGTGCCACCAGCAGAGCTAGGCAGAGTTATAGCAATCAGCCCCAGCATTTT
TRBV18,TRBJ1-4,NA,NA,CASSPLRDAYEKLFF,TGTGCCAGCTCACCACTGAGAGACGCGTATGAAAAACTGTTTTTT
TRBV27,TRBJ2-1,NA,NA,CASSLGNRQFF,TGTGCCAGCAGTTTGGGTAATCGGCAGTTCTTC
TRBV7-9,TRBJ2-3,NA,NA,CASRLVEGGTQYF,TGTGCCAGCAGATTAGTGGAGGGTGGTACGCAGTATTTT
TRBV19,TRBJ2-1,NA,NA,CASSIGQLNEQFF,TGTGCCAGTAGTATCGGACAACTCAATGAGCAGTTCTTC
TRBV5-1,TRBJ1-2,NA,TRBD1,CASSLGDRGGYGYTF,TGCGCCAGCAGCTTGGGGGACAGGGGCGGCTATGGCTACACCTTC
TRBV4-1,TRBJ2-1,NA,TRBD2,CASSQGLSGVYNEQFF,TGCGCCAGCAGCCAAGGACTTAGCGGGGTCTACAATGAGCAGTTCTTC
TRBV19,TRBJ2-2,NA,TRBD1,CASGGTGGTGELFF,TGTGCCAGTGGGGGGACAGGCGGCACCGGGGAGCTGTTTTTT
TRBV11-3,TRBJ1-5,once,TRBD1,CASSQGQIDQPQHF,TGTGCCAGCAGCCAGGGACAGATAGATCAGCCCCAGCATTTT
TRBV28,TRBJ1-1,once,NA,CASSLGGGFGSEAFF,TGTGCCAGCAGTTTAGGGGGGGGTTTTGGGTCTGAAGCTTTCTTT
TRBV9,TRBJ2-3,once,NA,CASSVVSSKSTDTQYF,TGTGCCAGCAGCGTAGTAAGTAGCAAGAGCACAGATACGCAGTATTTT
TRBV9,TRBJ1-2,NA,TRBD1,CASSAQTGAYGYTF,TGTGCCAGCAGCGCCCAGACAGGGGCCTATGGCTACACCTTC
TRBV6-6,TRBJ1-4,NA,TRBD1,CASSARGQGGEKLFF,TGTGCCAGCAGCGCCAGGGGACAGGGAGGTGAAAAACTGTTTTTT
TRBV15,TRBJ2-5,NA,NA,CATSRGGRLPGTQYF,TGTGCCACCAGCAGAGGGGGCCGACTCCCCGGGACCCAGTACTTC
TRBV21-1,TRBJ2-7,once,NA,CASSIATGTGVYEQYF,TGTGCCAGCAGCATAGCAACCGGGACAGGGGTCTACGAGCAGTACTTC
TRBV7-2,TRBJ2-2,NA,NA,CASTLLAANTGELFF,TGTGCCAGCACCCTGCTAGCAGCGAACACCGGGGAGCTGTTTTTT
TRBV18,TRBJ2-7,NA,NA,CASSLGQTYEQYF,TGTGCCAGCTCCCTAGGACAGACCTACGAGCAGTACTTC
TRBV5-1,TRBJ2-1,once,TRBD2,CASSIRLAGGPNNEQFF,TGCGCCAGCAGCATACGACTAGCGGGAGGGCCAAACAATGAGCAGTTCTTC
TRBV7-2,TRBJ1-1,NA,NA,CASSQYRTPEAFF,TGTGCCAGCAGCCAATACAGGACCCCTGAAGCTTTCTTT
TRBV2,TRBJ2-1,NA,NA,CASKRRYSSYNEQFF,TGTGCCAGCAAAAGAAGGTACAGCTCCTACAATGAGCAGTTCTTC
TRBV7-2,TRBJ1-2,NA,NA,CASSLVSYGYTF,TGTGCCAGCAGCTTAGTTTCCTATGGCTACACCTTC
TRBV7-9,TRBJ1-3,once,NA,CASSLLRGRGNTIYF,TGTGCCAGCAGCTTACTGAGGGGACGAGGAAACACCATATATTTT
TRBV27,TRBJ1-5,once,NA,CASSSGQGLGGNQPQHF,TGTGCCAGCAGTTCGGGCCAAGGGTTGGGAGGCAATCAGCCCCAGCATTTT
TRBV28,TRBJ2-7,NA,TRBD1,CASSSLPPGQGREQYF,TGTGCCAGCAGTTCCCTCCCACCGGGACAGGGGCGCGAGCAGTACTTC
TRBV5-6,TRBJ2-2,NA,TRBD2,CASRAGGRTGELFF,TGTGCCAGCAGGGCGGGAGGGCGAACCGGGGAGCTGTTTTTT
TRBV7-2,TRBJ2-7,NA,NA,CASSRQPAYEQYF,TGTGCCAGCAGCCGACAGCCCGCCTACGAGCAGTACTTC
TRBV25-1,TRBJ2-1,NA,NA,CASSEFKGLRREQFF,TGTGCCAGCAGTGAATTCAAAGGACTGCGGCGTGAGCAGTTCTTC
TRBV4-1,TRBJ2-4,NA,TRBD1,CASSQVLGGREKNIQYF,TGCGCCAGCAGCCAAGTGCTAGGGGGCCGCGAAAAAAACATTCAGTACTTC
TRBV11-2,TRBJ2-1,NA,TRBD1,CASSLGLRGQGNEQFF,TGTGCCAGCAGCTTAGGATTGAGGGGGCAGGGCAATGAGCAGTTCTTC
TRBV6-5,TRBJ1-5,NA,NA,CASSGSRGRNQPQHF,TGTGCCAGCAGTGGCAGCCGGGGGCGGAATCAGCCCCAGCATTTT
TRBV28,TRBJ1-1,NA,TRBD1,CASSLGTGGPNTEAFF,TGTGCCAGCAGTTTAGGGACAGGGGGCCCGAACACTGAAGCTTTCTTT
TRBV28,TRBJ2-7,NA,NA,CASTSGGEPHEQYF,TGTGCCAGCACCTCAGGTGGGGAACCCCACGAGCAGTACTTC
TRBV2,TRBJ2-3,NA,NA,CASSNSPGSTDTQYF,TGTGCCAGCTCTAATAGCCCAGGGAGCACAGATACGCAGTATTTT
TRBV20-1,TRBJ1-2,NA,NA,CSADENWGYTF,TGCAGTGCGGACGAAAATTGGGGCTACACCTTC
TRBV7-6,TRBJ2-5,NA,TRBD1,CASSLTGVRETQYF,TGTGCCAGCAGCCTTACAGGGGTTCGAGAGACCCAGTACTTC
TRBV7-2,TRBJ2-5,NA,TRBD2,CASSLGSLAVQETQYF,TGTGCCAGCAGCTTAGGGAGCCTAGCGGTCCAAGAGACCCAGTACTTC
TRBV27,TRBJ2-7,NA,NA,CASSPTGRMYEQYF,TGTGCCAGCAGTCCTACCGGGAGAATGTACGAGCAGTACTTC